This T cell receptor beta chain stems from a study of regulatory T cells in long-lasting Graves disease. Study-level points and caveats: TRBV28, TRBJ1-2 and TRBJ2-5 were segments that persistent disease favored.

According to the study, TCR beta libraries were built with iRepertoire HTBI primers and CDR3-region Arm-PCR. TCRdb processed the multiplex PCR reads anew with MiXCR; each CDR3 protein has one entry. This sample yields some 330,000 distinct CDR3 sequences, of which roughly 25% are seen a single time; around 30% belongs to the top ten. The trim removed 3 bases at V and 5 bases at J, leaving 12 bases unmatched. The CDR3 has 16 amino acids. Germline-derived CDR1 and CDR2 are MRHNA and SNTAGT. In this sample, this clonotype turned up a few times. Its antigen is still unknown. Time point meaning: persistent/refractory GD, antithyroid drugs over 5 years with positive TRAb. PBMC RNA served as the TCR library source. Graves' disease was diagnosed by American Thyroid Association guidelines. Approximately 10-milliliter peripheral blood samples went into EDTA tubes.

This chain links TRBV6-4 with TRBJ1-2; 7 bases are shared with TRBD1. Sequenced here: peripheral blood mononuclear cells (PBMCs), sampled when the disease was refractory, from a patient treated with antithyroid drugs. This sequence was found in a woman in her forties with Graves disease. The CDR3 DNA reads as TGTGCCAGCAGTGAGTGGGACAGCGGAGACTATTATGGCTACACCTTC. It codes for CASSEWDSGDYYGYTF.